The 25 T cell receptor beta chains listed next were all sequenced from one sample in a study of T cells after yellow fever vaccination. TCRdb re-called the 5' RACE reads through MiXCR, storing one row per CDR3 protein. The sample contains fewer than 400,000 distinct CDR3 sequences, around 6.4% of which appear only once. This material consisted of PBMCs, taken 5 days after the yellow fever booster vaccination. The receptor set was obtained from a young man who received the YFV17D yellow fever vaccine.

This clonotype was picked up many times. The V gene is TRBV20-1, the J gene TRBJ1-5, with TRBD1 identical over 8 bases. CDR3 length equals 15 residues. Per germline, CDR1 DFQATT and CDR2 SNEGSKA (reference sequence). Germline trimming cut 1 base from V and 2 bases from J; bases unmatched to any gene: 4. CDR3 loop: CSARVPGQGNQPQHF. As DNA, the CDR3 is TGCAGTGCTAGAGTACCGGGACAGGGCAATCAGCCCCAGCATTTT.

This chain links TRBV29-1 with TRBJ2-7, with 9 bases aligning to TRBD1. The germline CDR1 and CDR2 sequences are SQVTM and ANQGSEA. V trimming: 3 bases; J trimming: 0 bases; junction bases outside the gene matches: 6. There are 15 residues in the CDR3. The CDR3 here is CSVDTGQGNSYEQYF. The CDR3 DNA reads as TGCAGCGTTGATACAGGACAGGGGAACTCCTACGAGCAGTACTTC.

The chain uses TRBV19 and TRBJ2-7; TRBD1 agrees at 10 bases. Germline V gene sequence: CDR1 LNHDA, CDR2 SQIVND (reference sequence). CDR3 length equals 14 residues. V was pared by 6 bases and J by 7 bases, with 9 bases of the junction left unmatched. The CDR3 sequence: CASRPRQGASEQYF. CDR3 nucleotides: TGTGCCAGTAGGCCCCGACAGGGGGCGAGTGAGCAGTACTTC.

This clonotype was picked up a small number of times. The genes are TRBV20-1 and TRBJ1-2; possible D gene TRBD1, 6 bases. Germline V gives CDR1 DFQATT, CDR2 SNEGSKA (reference sequence). CDR3 length equals 15 residues. V was pared by 0 bases and J by 4 bases, with 15 bases between. CDR3 nucleotides: TGCAGTGCTAGAGACGGCCGGGGGCGCATCTATGGCTACACCTTC. Translation gives CSARDGRGRIYGYTF.

This clonotype was observed many times. V usage is TRBV6-5 and J usage is TRBJ2-5; D unclear. Deletions cut 1 base from V and 3 bases from J, with 9 bases between. CDR1 MNHEY and CDR2 SVGAGI come from the germline V gene. The CDR3 consists of 14 residues. The CDR3 bases are TGTGCCAGCAGTTACTGGACGGAGAAAGAGACCCAGTACTTC. It yields the protein CASSYWTEKETQYF.

A few counts support this clonotype. V is TRBV30 and J is TRBJ2-1, with TRBD2 matching over 11 bases. The CDR3 runs to 14 residues. Looked up from germline, CDR1 is GTSNPN and CDR2 is SVGIG (reference sequence). Unmatched junction bases numbered 10, after V lost 5 bases and J lost 10 bases. The CDR3 sequence: CAWDYSGRANEQFF. The DNA for the CDR3 is TGTGCCTGGGATTATAGCGGGAGGGCCAACGAGCAGTTCTTC.

The chain combines TRBV5-1 with TRBJ2-3, with D unclear. V gave up 2 bases and J gave up 0 bases, with 13 bases separating them. The germline V gene has CDR1 SGHRS and CDR2 YFSETQ. The CDR3 is 16 residues long. CDR3 DNA: TGCGCCAGCAGCTTCGGGCGATCAGTCAGCACAGATACGCAGTATTTT. It yields the protein CASSFGRSVSTDTQYF.

This clonotype was seen a handful of times. The chain has TRBV6-1 and TRBJ2-2; possibly TRBD1 or TRBD2 for D (6 bases each). CDR1 and CDR2 (germline): MNHNS, SASEGT. This CDR3 has 14 residues. With 10 bases removed from V and 5 bases from J, the gap between germline ends came to 17 bases. CDR3 residues: CATGGGVRTGELFF. The DNA for the CDR3 is TGTGCCACCGGAGGGGGAGTCCGGACCGGGGAGCTGTTTTTT.

This clonotype was seen repeatedly, ten times or more. The chain recombines TRBV7-8 with TRBJ2-7; perhaps TRBD2 as D (5 bases). The germline V gene has CDR1 SGHVS and CDR2 FQNEAQ. Trimming removed 5 bases at V and 6 bases at J, with 8 bases between. This CDR3 is 11 amino acids long. CDR3 protein: CASSTRGEQYF. The CDR3 DNA follows: TGTGCCAGCAGCACCCGGGGCGAGCAGTACTTC.

There are many counts of this clonotype. The rearrangement joins TRBV11-2 to TRBJ2-4, with 10 bases that match TRBD2. The V segment lost 5 bases and the J segment 8 bases; nucleotides outside the gene matches: 9. In germline, CDR1 is SGHAT, CDR2 FQNNGV. The CDR3 has 15 residues. CDR3 protein: CASSPRAGGVDIQYF. CDR3 nucleotide sequence: TGTGCCAGCAGCCCTCGAGCGGGAGGGGTTGACATTCAGTACTTC.

Many counts were recorded for this clonotype. The rearrangement links TRBV3-1 to TRBJ2-7; D is possibly TRBD1 (6 bases). The V end lost 2 bases, the J end lost 0 bases, and 11 bases lay between the germline ends. CDR3 length: 15 amino acids. The germline V gene encodes CDR1 LGHDT and CDR2 YNNKEL (reference sequence). The CDR3 sequence is CASSQMQGYSYEQYF. The CDR3 DNA follows: TGTGCCAGCAGCCAAATGCAGGGGTACTCCTACGAGCAGTACTTC.

This clonotype was counted at least ten times. The chain joins TRBV3-1 to TRBJ2-2; D gene uncertain. The V end lost 1 base, the J end lost 9 bases, and 9 bases lay between the germline ends. The CDR3 has 13 residues. CDR1 is LGHDT and CDR2 is YNNKEL in the germline V gene (reference sequence). The CDR3 nucleotides are TGTGCCAGCAGCCAAGGACCATATCGGGAGCTGTTTTTT. Translation: CASSQGPYRELFF.

CDR3 in DNA: TGTGCCATCAGTGCCGAGGGGCCCGGGGAGCTGTTTTTT. Translation: CAISAEGPGELFF. The chain is built from TRBV10-3 and TRBJ2-2; perhaps D is TRBD1 or TRBD2 (5 bases each). CDR1 is ENHRY, CDR2 SYGVKD, per germline. The V end lost 4 bases, the J end lost 6 bases, and 9 bases lay between the germline ends. The CDR3 is 13 amino acids.

This clonotype was counted only a few times. This chain connects TRBV28 to TRBJ2-5; the D gene is possibly TRBD2 (6 bases). Germline CDR1 is MDHEN and CDR2 is SYDVKM. The CDR3 length is 14 residues. Between the trimmed V and J ends, which lost 5 bases and 0 bases, there was a span of 10 bases. Here the CDR3 reads CASSDGRYQETQYF. CDR3 in DNA: TGTGCCAGCAGTGACGGGAGATACCAAGAGACCCAGTACTTC.

This chain joins TRBV29-1 and TRBJ2-7; 8 nucleotides agree with TRBD1. The trim removed 0 bases at V and 3 bases at J, leaving 7 bases unmatched. This CDR3 comprises 15 residues. Germline CDR1 and CDR2: SQVTM and ANQGSEA. CDR3 nucleotide sequence: TGCAGCGTTGAAGAAAGGACAGGGTTCATCTACGAGCAGTACTTC. Its protein product is CSVEERTGFIYEQYF.

This clonotype has more than one count but fewer than ten. The genes are TRBV30 and TRBJ2-1; 8 nucleotides line up with TRBD1. This CDR3 contains 17 residues. CDR1 and CDR2 from the germline V gene are GTSNPN and SVGIG (reference sequence). The ends lost 0 bases at V and 2 bases at J; junction bases unmatched: 9. DNA of the CDR3: TGTGCCTGGAGTGTAAGGCACGGGACAGGAGCCTACAATGAGCAGTTCTTC. Translating gives CAWSVRHGTGAYNEQFF.

This clonotype was picked up a small number of times. V and J are TRBV5-4 and TRBJ2-3, with D unresolved. The V gene's germline CDR1 is SGHNT and CDR2 YYREEE (reference sequence). Trimming removed 2 bases at V and 1 base at J, with 20 bases between. The CDR3 consists of 18 residues. The CDR3 loop is CASSFKVRKSLGTDTQYF. In nucleotides, the CDR3 is TGTGCCAGCAGCTTCAAGGTGCGGAAATCTTTGGGCACAGATACGCAGTATTTT.

This clonotype was seen a few times. This rearrangement joins TRBV20-1 to TRBJ2-1; no clear D. Between the trimmed V and J ends, which lost 5 bases and 8 bases, there was a span of 10 bases. This CDR3 spans 11 amino acids. Germline-derived CDR1 and CDR2 are DFQATT and SNEGSKA (reference sequence). CDR3: CSARQVYEQFF. The CDR3 region has the DNA TGCAGTGCTCGGCAGGTTTATGAGCAGTTCTTC.

The chain joins TRBV11-1 to TRBJ2-7; weak D call: TRBD1 (6 bases). The ends were cut back, 1 base at V and 3 bases at J, with 13 bases in the middle. The CDR3 runs to 15 residues. Germline assignment: CDR1 SGHAT and CDR2 FQDESV (reference sequence). The DNA for the CDR3 is TGTGCCAGCAGCTTAGAGACAGGCAGAAACTACGAGCAGTACTTC. The encoded protein is CASSLETGRNYEQYF.

Ten or more counts support this clonotype. This chain's CDR3 is CASSLQAGNEQFF. In DNA, the CDR3 is TGCGCCAGCAGCTTGCAGGCGGGGAATGAGCAGTTCTTC. This chain joins TRBV5-1 and TRBJ2-1; D possibly corresponds to TRBD2 (6 bases). The V end was cut by 1 base, the J end by 7 bases, with 9 bases between. The CDR3 length is 13 residues. CDR1 is SGHRS, CDR2 YFSETQ, per germline.

Many counts were recorded for this clonotype. V and J are TRBV6-5 and TRBJ2-1; weak D call: TRBD1 (6 bases). V was clipped by 6 bases and J by 2 bases, with 17 bases between them. Germline V lookup: CDR1 MNHEY, CDR2 SVGAGI. The CDR3 covers 16 residues. The CDR3 DNA follows: TGTGCCAGCAGAGGACAGAGAGGCTACACCTACAATGAGCAGTTCTTC. This translates into CASRGQRGYTYNEQFF.

This clonotype was observed a few times. The chain uses TRBV20-1 and TRBJ2-4; D perhaps matches TRBD2 (7 bases). The V end was cut by 6 bases, the J end by 2 bases, with 29 bases between. The CDR3 length is 19 residues. In germline, CDR1 is DFQATT, CDR2 SNEGSKA (reference sequence). The CDR3 loop is CSAYPRGGGGSLTKNIQYF. CDR3 nucleotide sequence: TGCAGTGCCTATCCTAGGGGGGGAGGAGGTTCGTTAACCAAAAACATTCAGTACTTC.

This clonotype was observed a few times. For the CDR3, the DNA is TGTGCCAGCAGCGTATTCGGGAGAGCAGATACGCAGTATTTT. Translated, it gives CASSVFGRADTQYF. This sequence joins TRBV7-2 and TRBJ2-3; D is perhaps TRBD2 (6 bases). The germline V gene has CDR1 SGHTA and CDR2 FQGNSA. The CDR3 has 14 residues. The ends were cut back, 5 bases at V and 4 bases at J, with 13 bases in the middle.

Concerning this clonotype: A much larger clone differs by one base, so this may be a read error. The rearrangement links TRBV9 to TRBJ2-1; D remains unclear. Germline V CDR1 and CDR2: SGDLS, YYNGEE. The CDR3 is made up of 15 amino acids. The CDR3 region is CVSSVRSNSYNEQFF. The DNA of the CDR3 is TGTGTCAGCAGCGTTAGGTCGAACTCCTACAATGAGCAGTTCTTC.

This chain uses TRBV20-1 with TRBJ2-2, with D tentatively TRBD1 (6 bases). The V end was cut by 5 bases, the J end by 4 bases, with 26 bases between. Looked up from germline, CDR1 is DFQATT and CDR2 is SNEGSKA (reference sequence). The CDR3 totals 18 residues. The CDR3 DNA is TGCAGTGCTTCTCCGTGGACACTACAGGGCAGTTTCACCGGGGAGCTGTTTTTT. Protein product: CSASPWTLQGSFTGELFF.